One and the same sample provided the 10 T cell receptor beta chains below, sequenced in a study of HIV-infected children after antiretroviral therapy interruption (dated by TCRdb to about 2019). The library was generated by 3' RACE. Sequencing was performed on an Illumina MiSeq. TCR libraries were constructed from RNA with a 3' RACE protocol that used unique molecular identifiers to correct for PCR amplification bias. TCRdb redid the processing of the public reads, applying fastp at Q25 and MiXCR, and retained in-frame beta chains. Rows matching on CDR3 protein sequence are summarized as one entry with the most common DNA and genes. The sample records roughly 16,000 distinct CDR3 sequences, about 3.4% of which are singletons. The biggest ten clones account for less than 6% of the sample. Sample treatment or condition, as interpreted from the label and publication: PENTA 11 planned treatment interruption arm or continuous ART arm.

The sequencing used CD45RA+ CD4+ T cells from PBMCs, collected from a donor given antiretroviral therapy, either interrupted or continuous. The sample's cell subset or site label is to be understood as: naive CD4+ CD45RA+ CD45RO- T cells. The receptor set was obtained from a child between 2 and 17 years old with HIV.

This clonotype was observed many times. The V gene is TRBV20-1, the J gene TRBJ2-3, with 7 bases that match TRBD1. Germline V gives CDR1 DFQATT, CDR2 SNEGSKA (reference sequence). V dropped 5 bases and J dropped 2; count of bases not matched to a gene: 7. CDR3 length: 14 amino acids. CDR3 nucleotide sequence: TGCAGTGCTTCGGACAGGATTTTCACAGATACGCAGTATTTT. It translates to CSASDRIFTDTQYF.

This clonotype came up many times. The chain combines TRBV4-2 with TRBJ2-1, with 12 bases that match TRBD2. Germline CDR1 LGHNA, CDR2 YNFKEQ. The CDR3 sequence is 12 residues long. V shed 4 bases and J 16 bases; nucleotides not matched to a gene: 5. The CDR3 protein is CASSPPSGRAFF. CDR3 DNA sequence: TGTGCCAGCAGCCCCCCTAGCGGGAGGGCTTTCTTC.

There are many counts of this clonotype. CDR3 DNA sequence: TGTGCCAGTGGGACCTCCGGGAGTAGTGATCAGCCCCAGCATTTT. Protein sequence: CASGTSGSSDQPQHF. The J gene is TRBJ1-5, the V gene TRBV19, with a possible D match to TRBD1 (5 bases). The germline V and J ends were trimmed by 8 bases and 5 bases, with 19 bases remaining between them. The CDR3 spans 15 residues. CDR1 and CDR2 from the germline V gene are LNHDA and SQIVND (reference sequence).

This clonotype was counted ten times or more. The chain uses TRBV6-6 and TRBJ2-7; D not certain. V was shortened by 8 bases and J by 2 bases, with 13 bases between the two germline ends. CDR1 is MNHNY and CDR2 is SVGAGI in the germline V gene (reference sequence). The CDR3 has 13 amino acids. The CDR3 is CASRPRVPYEQYF. In DNA, the CDR3 is TGTGCCAGCCGACCTAGGGTACCCTACGAGCAGTACTTC.

This clonotype was counted ten times or more. V is TRBV7-8 and J is TRBJ1-1, with D maybe TRBD1 (5 bases). The germline V gene encodes CDR1 SGHVS and CDR2 FQNEAQ. The CDR3 has 16 amino acids. Trimming shortened V by 5 bases and J by 8 bases, and 24 bases separated the two germline ends. The CDR3 loop reads CASSRNDRDGRWEAFF. The CDR3 DNA is TGTGCCAGCAGCCGAAACGACCGGGACGGCAGGTGGGAAGCTTTCTTT. Full variable domain (outside the CDR3, taken from reference TRBV7-8 and TRBJ1-1): GAGVSQSPRYKVAKRGQDVALRCDPISGHVSLFWYQQALGQGPEFLTYFQNEAQLDKSGLPSDRFFAERPEGSVSTLKIQRTQQEDSAVYLCASSRNDRDGRWEAFFGQGTRLTVV.

In this sample, this clonotype is medium-sized. The V gene is TRBV28, the J gene TRBJ2-1, with TRBD2 matching over 9 bases. Looked up from germline, CDR1 is MDHEN and CDR2 is SYDVKM. V was clipped by 3 bases and J by 2 bases; unmatched bases: 5. The CDR3 is made up of 16 amino acids. CDR3 protein: CASSLSSGGPYNEQFF. In nucleotides, the CDR3 is TGTGCCAGCAGTTTGAGTAGCGGGGGACCCTACAATGAGCAGTTCTTC.

The sample holds many counts of this clonotype. The J gene is TRBJ1-1, the V gene TRBV19; 7 bases are shared with TRBD1. Germline V gene lookup returns CDR1 LNHDA and CDR2 SQIVND (reference sequence). Trimming removed 6 bases from V and 0 bases from J; junction bases left unmatched: 7. CDR3 length: 15 amino acids. CDR3 nucleotide sequence: TGTGCCAGTAGAAGGGGACAGTCCATGAACACTGAAGCTTTCTTT. As protein: CASRRGQSMNTEAFF.

The chain is built from TRBV15 and TRBJ1-6; D not resolved. CDR1 and CDR2 (germline): LNHNV, YYDKDF (reference sequence). The CDR3 sequence is 15 residues long. V was shortened by 6 bases and J by 8 bases, with 17 bases between the two germline ends. The CDR3 region is CATSRTWGGDSPLHF. DNA of the CDR3: TGTGCCACCAGTCGTACATGGGGAGGTGATTCACCCCTCCACTTT. The full variable domain, its missing parts supplied by reference TRBV15 and TRBJ1-6, is DAMVIQNPRYQVTQFGKPVTLSCSQTLNHNVMYWYQQKSSQAPKLLFHYYDKDFNNEADTPDNFQSRRPNTSFCFLDIRSPGLGDTAMYLCATSRTWGGDSPLHFGNGTRLTVT.

This clonotype is labeled as medium-sized (0.01 to 0.1%). V and J are TRBV19 and TRBJ1-2; D not certain. This CDR3 spans 12 amino acids. Trimming took off 7 bases at V and 3 bases at J, with 9 bases between the two ends. Germline lookup yields CDR1 LNHDA and CDR2 SQIVND (reference sequence). This CDR3 reads CASTVGDYGYTF. The CDR3 DNA reads as TGTGCCAGTACGGTCGGCGACTATGGCTACACCTTC.

Many counts were recorded for this clonotype. This chain links TRBV2 with TRBJ1-5; weak D call: TRBD1 (6 bases). With 5 bases removed from V and 7 bases from J, the gap between germline ends came to 15 bases. This CDR3 comprises 14 residues. CDR1 is SNHLY and CDR2 is FYNNEI in the germline V gene. CDR3 sequence: CASSQGPSGQPQHF. The CDR3 nucleotides are TGTGCCAGCAGTCAGGGGCCTTCGGGGCAGCCCCAGCATTTT.